This note documents a single T cell receptor (beta chain) sequence. Its antigen remains unidentified. No much larger clone is present one base from it, and per-base qualities are unavailable. This sample is drawn from a study (dated by TCRdb to between 2014 and 2017). With regard to the full study: The study examined whether tumor-infiltrating Tregs in breast cancer are drawn from blood Tregs or arise in situ by conversion from other CD4+ T cell subsets.

Full-length TCR variable regions were amplified by 5' RACE PCR with constant-region reverse primers, followed by semi-nested PCR with Nested Universal Primer A. Using the ReliaPrep RNA Cell Miniprep System, total RNA was extracted, and the SMARTer RACE 5'/3' Kit was then used to reverse transcribe the RNA into 5'RACE-ready cDNA. Multiplex adaptors were used to barcode full-length TCR alpha and beta libraries, and the barcoded libraries were sequenced on an Illumina MiSeq. On the study's bioinformatics: For each of nine subset-tissue groups, sequencing data from the five patients were combined, and the groups were compared by unsupervised clustering of TCR gene usage. Repertoire similarity was calculated with the Morisita-Horn index, weighting shared sequences by their contribution to each repertoire. TCRdb's own reprocessing of the public reads used fastp at Q25 and MiXCR and kept productive beta chains. One record per CDR3 amino acid sequence lists the most common genes and DNA. The V and J calls shown here were made by TCRdb, not taken from the authors' results. Across this sample there are fewer than 25,000 distinct CDR3 sequences, with less than 40% seen only once. 2% to 2.5% of the sample lies in the top ten.

To purify naive CD4+ T cells, the Miltenyi Naive CD4+ T Cell Isolation kit was used, and CD25 microbeads served to deplete Tregs. Tregs, naive and memory CD4+ T cells from tumor, blood and ipsilateral draining lymph nodes of five or six breast cancer patients underwent full-length TCR alpha and beta sequencing. Tumor tissue and lymph nodes from ipsilateral axillary dissection were perfused with PBS, minced and digested with collagenase I and hyaluronidase. FACS confirmed that the sorted cell populations were more than 90% pure. V gives up 0 bases and J gives up 4 bases, and the segment between their germline ends measures 27 bases. As encoded in the germline V gene, CDR1 is MGHRA while CDR2 is YSYEKL. Measured from the cysteine to the phenylalanine, the CDR3 is 20 residues long. The entry retains the CDR3 DNA only, 60 bases that are in frame from base 1. The paper as a whole reports these results and caveats: Tumor memory CD4+ T cell TCR gene usage was found to cluster with blood and lymph node memory CD4+ cells and with lymph node naive CD4+ cells. The greatest overlap of tumor-infiltrating Treg TCR alpha and beta sequences was with tumor naive CD4+ T cells, followed next by blood naive CD4+ T cells. Rather than covering whole repertoires, validation in the larger cohort was restricted to a single TCR beta V-J rearrangement.

The receptor's source is a female donor with breast cancer. Sequenced sample: tumor-infiltrating naive CD4+ T cells sorted from the breast tumor. The cell subset or site label, as the study defines it: naive CD4+ T cells, CD4+CD45RA+CD25-. In this chain, TRBV4-1 is recombined with TRBJ1-2; there is no confident call for the D gene. The CDR3 region has the sequence CASSQDPLGDEVASIYGYTF. Here is the DNA: TGCGCCAGCAGCCAAGACCCCCTCGGCGATGAGGTCGCTTCAATCTATGGCTACACCTTC.